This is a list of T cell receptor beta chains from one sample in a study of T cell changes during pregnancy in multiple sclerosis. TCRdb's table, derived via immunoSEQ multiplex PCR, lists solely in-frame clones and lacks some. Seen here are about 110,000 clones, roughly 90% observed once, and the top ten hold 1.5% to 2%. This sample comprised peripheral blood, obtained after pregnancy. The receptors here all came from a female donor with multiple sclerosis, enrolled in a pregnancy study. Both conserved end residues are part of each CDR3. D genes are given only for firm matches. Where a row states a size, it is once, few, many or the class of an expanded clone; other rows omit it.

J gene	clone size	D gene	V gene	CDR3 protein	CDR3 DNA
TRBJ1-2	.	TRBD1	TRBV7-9	CASSLGTGYSDGYTF	TGTGCCAGCAGCTTAGGGACAGGCTACTCAGATGGCTACACCTTC
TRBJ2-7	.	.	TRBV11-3	CASSLVAGEQYF	TGTGCCAGCAGCTTAGTCGCGGGCGAGCAGTACTTC
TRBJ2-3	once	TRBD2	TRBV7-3	CATGRGVGDTQYF	TGTGCCACGGGACGGGGGGTCGGTGATACGCAGTATTTT
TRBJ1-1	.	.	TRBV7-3	CASSLIGQDTEAFF	TGTGCCAGCAGCTTAATTGGGCAAGATACTGAAGCTTTCTTT
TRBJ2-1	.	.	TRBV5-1	CASSHDTTSYNEQFF	TGCGCCAGCAGCCACGACACGACATCCTACAATGAGCAGTTCTTC
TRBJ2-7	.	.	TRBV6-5	CASSYMRRSYEQYF	TGTGCCAGCAGTTACATGAGGCGGTCCTACGAGCAGTACTTC
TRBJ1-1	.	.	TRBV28	CASSWGRGQSGEAFF	TGTGCCAGCAGTTGGGGCCGTGGACAGTCCGGAGAAGCTTTCTTT
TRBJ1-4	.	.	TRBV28	CASTRSRGFNEKLFF	TGTGCCAGCACTCGAAGTAGGGGCTTTAATGAAAAACTGTTTTTT
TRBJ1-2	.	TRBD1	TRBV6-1	CASKRDSFSYRF	TGTGCCAGCAAAAGGGACAGTTTCTCTTATCGCTTC
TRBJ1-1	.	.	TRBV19	CASSFRLADTEAFF	TGTGCCAGTAGTTTTAGGTTGGCGGACACTGAAGCTTTCTTT
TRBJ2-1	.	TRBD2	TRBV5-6	CASSSGLAGYNEQFF	TGTGCCAGCAGCTCGGGACTAGCGGGGTACAATGAGCAGTTCTTC
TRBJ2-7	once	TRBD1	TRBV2	CASVPGTVSYEQYF	TGTGCCAGCGTACCGGGGACAGTCTCCTACGAGCAGTACTTC
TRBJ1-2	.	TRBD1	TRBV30	CAWSVPDRANRISYTF	TGTGCCTGGAGTGTACCGGACAGGGCCAACCGGATTAGCTACACCTTC
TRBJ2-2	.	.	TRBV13	CASSLGTRGPNTGELFF	TGTGCCAGCAGCTTAGGCACCAGGGGCCCGAACACCGGGGAGCTGTTTTTT
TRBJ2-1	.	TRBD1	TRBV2	CASRGQPPGTYNEQFF	TGTGCCAGCAGGGGACAGCCACCGGGCACCTACAATGAGCAGTTCTTC
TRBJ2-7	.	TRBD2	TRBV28	CASSRAGTRPYEQYF	TGTGCCAGCAGTCGAGCCGGGACTAGACCCTACGAGCAGTACTTC
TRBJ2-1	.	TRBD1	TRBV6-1	CASNWDSATNEQFF	TGTGCCTCGAACTGGGACAGCGCTACCAATGAGCAGTTCTTC
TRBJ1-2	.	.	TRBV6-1	CASSSSRAANYGYTF	TGTGCCAGCAGTTCTTCCCGAGCGGCTAACTATGGCTACACCTTC
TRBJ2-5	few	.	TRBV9	CASSVGTGRTQYF	TGTGCCAGCAGCGTAGGGACTGGAAGGACCCAGTACTTC
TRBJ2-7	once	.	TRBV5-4	CASSLGAARTYEQYF	TGTGCCAGCAGCTTGGGGGCGGCACGGACTTACGAGCAGTACTTC
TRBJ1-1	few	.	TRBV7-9	CASSYYQGNTEAFF	TGTGCCAGCAGCTACTATCAGGGGAACACTGAAGCTTTCTTT
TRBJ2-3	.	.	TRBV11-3	CASSLDWREVPTDTQYF	TGTGCCAGCAGCTTAGATTGGCGGGAAGTACCCACAGATACGCAGTATTTT
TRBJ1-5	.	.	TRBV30	CAWTSGGNQPQHF	TGTGCCTGGACCTCGGGGGGGAACCAGCCCCAGCATTTT
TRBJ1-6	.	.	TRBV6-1	CASSERQALSYNSPLHF	TGTGCCAGCAGTGAGAGACAGGCCCTCTCCTATAATTCACCCCTCCACTTT
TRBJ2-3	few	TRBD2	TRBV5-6	CASSPRLAGGRTDTQYF	TGTGCCAGCAGCCCGCGGTTAGCGGGGGGCAGGACAGATACGCAGTATTTT
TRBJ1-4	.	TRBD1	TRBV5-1	CASSLDRGGEKLFF	TGCGCCAGCAGCTTGGACAGGGGTGGGGAAAAACTGTTTTTT
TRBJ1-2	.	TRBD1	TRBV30	CASTGIYGYTF	TGTGCCTCGACAGGGATCTATGGCTACACCTTC
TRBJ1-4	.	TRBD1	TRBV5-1	CASSLGTGVEKLFF	TGCGCCAGCAGCTTGGGGACAGGGGTTGAAAAACTGTTTTTT
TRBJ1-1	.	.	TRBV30	CAWSVIWGGTEAFF	TGTGCCTGGAGTGTAATCTGGGGGGGTACTGAAGCTTTCTTT
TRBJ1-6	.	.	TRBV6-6	CASSYSGGGGSPLHF	TGTGCCAGCAGTTACTCAGGCGGCGGGGGTTCACCCCTCCACTTT
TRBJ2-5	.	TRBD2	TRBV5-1	CASSLRASGRKAETQYF	TGCGCCAGCAGCTTGAGGGCTAGCGGGAGGAAGGCAGAGACCCAGTACTTC
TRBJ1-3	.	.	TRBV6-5	CASSLYRVGNTIYF	TGTGCCAGCAGCCTTTACAGGGTCGGAAACACCATATATTTT
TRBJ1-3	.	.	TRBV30	CAYRGSGNTIYF	TGTGCCTATAGGGGATCGGGAAACACCATATATTTT
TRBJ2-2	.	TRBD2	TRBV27	CASSFLAGIGELFF	TGTGCCAGCAGTTTTCTAGCGGGAATCGGGGAGCTGTTTTTT
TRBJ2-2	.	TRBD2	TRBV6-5	CASRGGFTGELFF	TGTGCCAGCAGGGGGGGGTTCACCGGGGAGCTGTTTTTT
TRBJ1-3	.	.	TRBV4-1	CASSQDLAGNTIYF	TGCGCCAGCAGCCAAGACTTAGCTGGAAACACCATATATTTT
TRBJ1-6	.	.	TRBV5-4	CASSFGSAGVGSPLHF	TGTGCCAGCAGCTTTGGATCGGCGGGAGTAGGGTCACCCCTCCACTTT
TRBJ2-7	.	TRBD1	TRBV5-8	CASSLDGTGLAEQYF	TGTGCCAGCAGCTTGGATGGGACAGGGCTGGCCGAGCAGTACTTC
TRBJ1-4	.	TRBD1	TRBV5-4	CASSLGPQGELFF	TGTGCCAGCAGCTTGGGACCGCAGGGGGAACTGTTTTTT
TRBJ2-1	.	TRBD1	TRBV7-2	CASSLRDRGSEQFF	TGTGCCAGCAGCTTGCGGGACAGGGGGAGTGAGCAGTTCTTC
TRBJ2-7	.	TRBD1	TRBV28	CASSPGDSHYEQYF	TGTGCCAGCAGTCCTGGGGACAGTCACTACGAGCAGTACTTC
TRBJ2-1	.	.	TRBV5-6	CASSLGAGNEQFF	TGTGCCAGCAGCTTGGGGGCGGGGAATGAGCAGTTCTTC
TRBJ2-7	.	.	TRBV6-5	CASSRSFQGDGGQYF	TGTGCCAGCAGTCGGTCTTTCCAGGGGGACGGGGGGCAGTACTTC
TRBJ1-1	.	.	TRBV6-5	CASRSDRLNTEAFF	TGTGCCAGCAGGTCGGACAGATTGAACACTGAAGCTTTCTTT